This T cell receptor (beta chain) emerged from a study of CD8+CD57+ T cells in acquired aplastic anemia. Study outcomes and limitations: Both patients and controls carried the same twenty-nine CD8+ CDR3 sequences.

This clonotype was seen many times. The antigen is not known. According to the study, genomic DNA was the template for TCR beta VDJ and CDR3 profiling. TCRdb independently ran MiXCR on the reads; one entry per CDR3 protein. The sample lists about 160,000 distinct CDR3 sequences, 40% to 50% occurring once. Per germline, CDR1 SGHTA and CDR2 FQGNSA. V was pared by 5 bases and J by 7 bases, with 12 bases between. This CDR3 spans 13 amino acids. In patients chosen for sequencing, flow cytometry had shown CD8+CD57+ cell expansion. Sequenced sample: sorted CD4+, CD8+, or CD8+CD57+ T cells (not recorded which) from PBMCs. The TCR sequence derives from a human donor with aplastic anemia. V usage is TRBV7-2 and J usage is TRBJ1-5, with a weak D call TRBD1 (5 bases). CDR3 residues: CASSETVKQPQHF. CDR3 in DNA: TGTGCCAGCAGCGAGACAGTGAAACAGCCCCAGCATTTT.